This TCR beta chain was sequenced for a study of shared clonotypes between healthy human individuals. Points from the study as a whole: Larger richness was generally estimated for naive than memory subsets. Genetic and exposure-history diversity was limited by the few donors.

Profiling relied on immunoSEQ multiplex PCR, and the TCRdb table lists in-frame clones only, not all of them. The repertoire has 110,000 or so clones, roughly two thirds of them found once; the top ten carry about 25%. CD8 memory comprised CD45RO+ plus CCR7-negative CD45RA+ TemRA cells. Details on this clone: Its antigen is undetermined.

This CDR3 comprises 11 residues. CDR1 is SQVTM, CDR2 ANQGSEA, per germline. Trimming removed 6 bases from V and 5 bases from J; junction bases left unmatched: 0. Sequenced sample: memory CD8+ T cells sorted from blood. Subset described: CD45RO+ cells pooled with CCR7-negative TemRA cells. The clonotype was recovered from a woman under 40 in good health. The genes are TRBV29-1 and TRBJ2-5, with TRBD1 matching over 10 bases. The CDR3 here is CSVGQGETQYF. CDR3 nucleotide sequence: TGCAGCGTGGGACAGGGGGAGACCCAGTACTTC.